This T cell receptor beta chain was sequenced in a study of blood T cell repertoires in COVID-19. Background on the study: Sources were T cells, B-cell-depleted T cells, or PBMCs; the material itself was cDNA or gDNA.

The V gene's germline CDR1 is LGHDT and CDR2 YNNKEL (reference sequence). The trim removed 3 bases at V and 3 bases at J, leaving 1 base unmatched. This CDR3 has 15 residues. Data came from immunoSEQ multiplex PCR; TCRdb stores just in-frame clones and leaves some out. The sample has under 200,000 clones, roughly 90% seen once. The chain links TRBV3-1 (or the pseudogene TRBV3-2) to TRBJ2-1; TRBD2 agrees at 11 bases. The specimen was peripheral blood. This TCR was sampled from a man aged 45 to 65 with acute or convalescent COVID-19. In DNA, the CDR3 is TGTGCCAGCAGCCATACTAGCGGGGGCTACAATGAGCAGTTCTTC. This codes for CASSHTSGGYNEQFF.